These 22 T cell receptor beta chains originate from one sample sequenced in a study of blood T cell repertoires in COVID-19. The assay was immunoSEQ multiplex PCR, and TCRdb's table has in-frame clones only and misses some. The sample shows fewer than 300,000 clones, approximately 84% of them seen only once. Sequenced sample: PBMCs or T cells enriched from blood (not recorded which). These receptors were collected from a man between 18 and 35 years old who had recovered from COVID-19.

This chain uses TRBV24-1 with TRBJ2-7, with D unresolved. V shed 9 bases and J shed 7 bases, with 3 bases lying between them. This CDR3 comprises 8 residues. The germline V gene encodes CDR1 KGHDR and CDR2 SFDVKD. The CDR3 bases are TGTGCCACCTCGGAGCAGTACTTC. Encoded protein: CATSEQYF.

The V call is TRBV10-1, the J call TRBJ2-7; TRBD2 matches 10 bases. The germline V gene encodes CDR1 WNHNN and CDR2 SYGVQD (reference sequence). The CDR3 length is 15 residues. J lost 2 bases, V lost 2 bases, and 3 bases had no gene match. This CDR3 reads CASSEGLAAPYEQYF. The CDR3 DNA reads TGCGCCAGCAGTGAGGGACTAGCGGCACCCTACGAGCAGTACTTC.

This chain connects TRBV28 to TRBJ1-2; 8 bases align to TRBD1. The length of the CDR3 is 16 residues. The germline CDR1 and CDR2 sequences are MDHEN and SYDVKM. The V gene end was trimmed by 3 bases and the J gene end by 2 bases; junction bases not matched to a gene: 8. The CDR3 sequence: CASSFRGQETNYGYTF. CDR3 in DNA: TGTGCCAGCAGTTTTCGGGGACAGGAGACAAACTATGGCTACACCTTC.

This rearrangement joins TRBV7-3 to TRBJ1-1; no firm D call. This CDR3 is built from 13 residues. Trimming left V 6 bases short and J 2 bases short, with 10 bases between. CDR1 is SGHTA and CDR2 is FQGTGA in the germline V gene. CDR3 in amino acids: CASSSQENTEAFF. Written as DNA, the CDR3 is TGTGCCAGCAGTTCTCAGGAAAACACTGAAGCTTTCTTT. The full variable domain, completed using reference TRBV7-3 and TRBJ1-1, is GAGVSQTPSNKVTEKGKYVELRCDPISGHTALYWYRQSLGQGPEFLIYFQGTGAADDSGLPNDRFFAVRPEGSVSTLKIQRTERGDSAVYLCASSSQENTEAFFGQGTRLTVV.

The rearrangement links TRBV10-3 to TRBJ1-4; no reliable D call. Trimming removed 10 bases at V and 0 bases at J, with 12 bases between. The CDR3 runs to 14 residues. The germline CDR1 and CDR2 sequences are ENHRY and SYGVKD. CDR3 sequence (DNA): TGTGCCACACGAGGAGGTCCAACTAATGAAAAACTGTTTTTT. Protein sequence: CATRGGPTNEKLFF.

The chain has TRBV5-1 and TRBJ2-3; 11 bases map to TRBD2. The ends lost 0 bases at V and 0 bases at J; junction bases unmatched: 6. Germline V gene sequence: CDR1 SGHRS, CDR2 YFSETQ. CDR3 length: 18 amino acids. CDR3 in amino acids: CASSLELAGGSSTDTQYF. DNA of the CDR3: TGCGCCAGCAGCTTGGAGCTAGCGGGGGGTTCTAGCACAGATACGCAGTATTTT.

The gene calls are TRBV5-1 and TRBJ2-1, with 7 bases lining up with TRBD2. V shed 0 bases and J 1 base; nucleotides not matched to a gene: 10. CDR1 and CDR2 (germline): SGHRS, YFSETQ. The CDR3 consists of 18 residues. The CDR3 protein is CASSLAGGLAKSYNEQFF. The CDR3 DNA follows: TGCGCCAGCAGCTTGGCGGGGGGTCTAGCGAAATCCTACAATGAGCAGTTCTTC.

The chain carries TRBV5-1 and TRBJ2-1; 9 nucleotides line up with TRBD2. V gave up 2 bases and J gave up 5 bases; unmatched junction bases: 5. This CDR3 has 15 residues. Looked up from germline, CDR1 is SGHRS and CDR2 is YFSETQ. The CDR3 DNA reads TGCGCCAGCAGCTTACTAGCGGGTACCCACAATGAGCAGTTCTTC. This sequence encodes CASSLLAGTHNEQFF.

V usage is TRBV19 and J usage is TRBJ1-4, with TRBD1 matching over 8 bases. CDR1 and CDR2 (germline): LNHDA, SQIVND (reference sequence). V lost 3 bases, J lost 7 bases, and 7 bases stayed unmatched. The CDR3 consists of 15 residues. The CDR3 DNA is TGTGCCAGTAGTATCCCAGGACAGGGCCGTGAAAAACTGTTTTTT. Encoded protein: CASSIPGQGREKLFF.

The chain uses TRBV2 and TRBJ2-4; maybe TRBD1 (6 bases). Germline V gene data show CDR1 as SNHLY and CDR2 as FYNNEI. Trimming removed 6 bases at V and 0 bases at J, with 18 bases between. The CDR3 loop spans 17 amino acids. For the CDR3, the DNA is TGTGCCAGCAGGAAAGACACAGGGTTACTAGCCAAAAACATTCAGTACTTC. Amino acids: CASRKDTGLLAKNIQYF.

The V gene is TRBV7-4, the J gene TRBJ1-1; unclear D gene. The CDR3 spans 15 residues. The germline V gene encodes CDR1 SGHVT and CDR2 SQSDAQ. Trimming took 1 base from V and 0 from J, leaving 9 bases between them. CDR3 nucleotide sequence: TGTGCCAGCAGCTTAGATAGAGGAATGAACACTGAAGCTTTCTTT. Translated: CASSLDRGMNTEAFF.

This chain links TRBV6-5 with TRBJ2-7, with TRBD1 as a possible D gene (5 bases). Trimming cost V 2 bases and J 2 bases, with 13 bases left between them. Germline V lookup: CDR1 MNHEY, CDR2 SVGAGI. This CDR3 contains 15 residues. CDR3 sequence: CASSYRSAGTYEQYF. The CDR3 nucleotides read TGTGCCAGCAGTTACAGGTCCGCAGGGACCTACGAGCAGTACTTC.

In nucleotides, the CDR3 is TGTGCCAGTAGTACCTCGACAGGGTACGAGCAGTACTTC. Residues: CASSTSTGYEQYF. V is TRBV19 and J is TRBJ2-7; 7 nucleotides align to TRBD1. Losses at the gene ends were 4 bases for V and 4 bases for J; bases not matched to a gene: 4. The CDR3 runs to 13 residues. Germline CDR1 and CDR2: LNHDA and SQIVND (reference sequence). The whole variable domain, filled in from reference TRBV19 and TRBJ2-7, reads DGGITQSPKYLFRKEGQNVTLSCEQNLNHDAMYWYRQDPGQGLRLIYYSQIVNDFQKGDIAEGYSVSREKKESFPLTVTSAQKNPTAFYLCASSTSTGYEQYFGPGTRLTVT.

The chain uses TRBV7-9 and TRBJ2-1; 8 bases are a match to TRBD2. This CDR3 has 15 amino acids. Trimming cost V 7 bases and J 9 bases; bases outside gene matches: 14. Germline V gene data show CDR1 as SEHNR and CDR2 as FQNEAQ (reference sequence). The CDR3 DNA is TGTGCCAGCAACCGCGGGCCAGCGGGAGCAGGTGAGCAGTTCTTC. Translating it yields CASNRGPAGAGEQFF.

The rearrangement links TRBV19 to TRBJ2-2, with 9 bases matching TRBD1. Germline lookup yields CDR1 LNHDA and CDR2 SQIVND (reference sequence). The V gene end was trimmed by 7 bases and the J gene end by 4 bases; junction bases not matched to a gene: 22. The CDR3 extends over 20 amino acids. CDR3 sequence: CASTISPPGTGLRGTGELFF. DNA of the CDR3: TGTGCCAGTACCATATCCCCCCCCGGGACAGGGCTTCGTGGCACCGGGGAGCTGTTTTTT.

This clone occurred a few times. The gene calls are TRBV28 and TRBJ1-2; TRBD1 matches 10 bases. The CDR3 spans 14 residues. Losses at the gene ends were 3 bases for V and 5 bases for J; bases not matched to a gene: 3. Germline V gives CDR1 MDHEN, CDR2 SYDVKM. CDR3 amino acids: CASSFDRGLYGYTF. In DNA, the CDR3 is TGTGCCAGCAGTTTTGACAGGGGGCTGTATGGCTACACCTTC.

The V gene is TRBV28, the J gene TRBJ1-6; D not certain. V lost 7 bases and J 5 bases, leaving 15 bases between the germline ends. The germline V gene has CDR1 MDHEN and CDR2 SYDVKM. The CDR3 has 15 amino acids. Here the CDR3 reads CASNPGRRDNSPLHF. DNA of the CDR3: TGTGCCAGCAACCCAGGCCGCAGAGATAATTCACCCCTCCACTTT.

The chain combines TRBV24-1 with TRBJ2-1, with 8 bases aligning to TRBD2. CDR3 length equals 14 residues. The junction had 6 bases not matched to a gene; V was cut back by 4 bases and J by 8 bases. The germline gives CDR1 KGHDR, CDR2 SFDVKD. DNA of the CDR3: TGTGCCACCAGTGACCCAACTAGCGGCGATGAGCAGTTCTTC. Its translation: CATSDPTSGDEQFF.

The rearrangement uses TRBV3-1 (or the pseudogene TRBV3-2) and TRBJ1-2; 8 nucleotides agree with TRBD1. Germline lookup yields CDR1 LGHDT and CDR2 YNNKEL (reference sequence). This CDR3 contains 15 residues. V lost 5 bases and J lost 3; bases outside the gene matches: 8. CDR3 sequence reads: CASSDGQGRDYGYTF. CDR3 bases: TGTGCCAGCAGCGACGGACAGGGTCGTGACTATGGCTACACCTTC.

The chain links TRBV28 to TRBJ2-7, with unresolved D. Germline assignment: CDR1 MDHEN and CDR2 SYDVKM. The CDR3 length is 12 residues. V was clipped by 7 bases and J by 7 bases, with 14 bases between them. The CDR3 protein is CASKASLEEQYF. The CDR3 DNA follows: TGTGCCAGCAAGGCTTCCCTGGAGGAGCAGTACTTC.

The chain combines TRBV4-1 with TRBJ1-1; D possibly corresponds to TRBD1 (5 bases). This CDR3 has 15 residues. V was shortened by 0 bases and J by 1 base, with 9 bases between the two germline ends. CDR1 is MGHRA and CDR2 is YSYEKL in the germline V gene. This chain's CDR3 is CASSQERTWNTEAFF. Written as DNA, the CDR3 is TGCGCCAGCAGCCAAGAACGGACATGGAACACTGAAGCTTTCTTT.

The rearrangement joins TRBV15 to TRBJ2-7, with 8 bases that match TRBD1. Trimming removed 1 base from V and 0 bases from J; junction bases left unmatched: 5. Germline values: CDR1 LNHNV, CDR2 YYDKDF (reference sequence). This CDR3 is 16 amino acids long. This CDR3 is CATSRGQGISSYEQYF. The CDR3 coding sequence is TGTGCCACCAGCAGAGGACAGGGGATAAGCTCCTACGAGCAGTACTTC.